Within the sample, the clone carrying this T cell receptor beta chain is medium-sized. The sample comes from a study of blood T cell repertoires in COVID-19. Across the whole study: T cells, B-cell-depleted T cells, or PBMCs provided the cDNA or gDNA that served as material.

V was pared by 4 bases and J by 3 bases, with 17 bases between. Germline-derived CDR1 and CDR2 are LGHNA and YNFKEQ. This CDR3 region has 16 residues. The repertoire was sequenced with immunoSEQ multiplex PCR; TCRdb's copy has only in-frame clones and lacks some. The data hold 100,000 to 150,000 clones, with 81% observed a single time. The sequencing input was peripheral blood. The source is a man in his thirties or forties with COVID-19, enrolled during active disease. The chain has TRBV4-2 and TRBJ2-3; weak D call: TRBD1 (5 bases). For the CDR3, the DNA is TGTGCCAGCAGCCGGGGCCCGAACATCGGTACAGATACGCAGTATTTT. Encoded protein: CASSRGPNIGTDTQYF.